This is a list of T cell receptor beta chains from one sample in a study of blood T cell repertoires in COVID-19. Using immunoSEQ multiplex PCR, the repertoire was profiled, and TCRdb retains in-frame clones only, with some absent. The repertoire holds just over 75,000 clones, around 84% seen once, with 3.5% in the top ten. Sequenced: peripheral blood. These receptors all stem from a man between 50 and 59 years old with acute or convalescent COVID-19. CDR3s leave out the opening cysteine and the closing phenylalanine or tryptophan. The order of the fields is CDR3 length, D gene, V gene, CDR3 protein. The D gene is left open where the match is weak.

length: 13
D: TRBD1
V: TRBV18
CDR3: ASSPAGGGNTEAF

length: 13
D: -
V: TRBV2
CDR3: ASSEARARSEKLF

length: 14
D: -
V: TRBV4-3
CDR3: ASSQDLLASYNEQF

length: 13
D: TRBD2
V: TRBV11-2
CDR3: ASRPSGGAGNEQF

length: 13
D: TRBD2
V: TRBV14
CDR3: ASSQGLAGGNEQF

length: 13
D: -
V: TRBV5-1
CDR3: ASSLGASNTGELF

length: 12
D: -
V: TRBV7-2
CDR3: ASSWQGGGETQY

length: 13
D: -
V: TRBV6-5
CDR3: AITKNREWNSEAF

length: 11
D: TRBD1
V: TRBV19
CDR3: ATTQGAFDIQY

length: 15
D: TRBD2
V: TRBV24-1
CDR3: ATSEPGGARSYNEQF

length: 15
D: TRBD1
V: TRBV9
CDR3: ASSVGSGQGRYTEAF

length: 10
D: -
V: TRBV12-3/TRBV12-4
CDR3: ASRQRSYEQY

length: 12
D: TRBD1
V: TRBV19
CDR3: ASSTTGAGNTIY

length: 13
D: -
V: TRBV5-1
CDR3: ASSFSGSSYNEQF

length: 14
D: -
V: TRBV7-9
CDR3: ASSPIGSGRNSPLH

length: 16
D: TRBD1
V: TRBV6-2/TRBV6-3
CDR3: ASSLDRGHSSSYNEQF

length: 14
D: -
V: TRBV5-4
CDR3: ASSPPSGAFSYEQY

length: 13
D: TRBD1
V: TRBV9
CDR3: ASSVAGGASSEAF

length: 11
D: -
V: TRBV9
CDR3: ASNKGQYNEQF

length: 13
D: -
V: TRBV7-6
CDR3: ASSLGTTEGSPLH

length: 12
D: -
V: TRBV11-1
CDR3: ASSPGQKIGSQY

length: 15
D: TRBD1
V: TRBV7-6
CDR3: ASSPTPGGAFSYEQY